Below, 25 T cell receptor beta chains from the same sample are listed, as sequenced in a study of blood T cells in healthy people across ages. For the second PCR, which ran for roughly 6 to 11 cycles, a sample-barcoded 5' primer and a J-beta primer mix were used. TCRdb re-called the 5' RACE reads with MiXCR, one entry per CDR3 protein. The sample includes around 1.5 million distinct CDR3 sequences, around 36% of them seen just once. The sample consisted of blood. These receptors originate from a woman in her thirties in good health.

This clonotype has just a few counts. The J gene is TRBJ1-2, the V gene TRBV7-8; 7 bases match TRBD1. From germline, CDR1 is SGHVS and CDR2 FQNEAQ. The trim removed 1 base at V and 2 bases at J, leaving 4 bases unmatched. The CDR3 sequence is 15 residues long. CDR3 protein: CASSLVAGGNYGYTF. The CDR3 coding sequence is TGTGCCAGCAGCTTAGTGGCAGGGGGAAACTATGGCTACACCTTC.

This clonotype came up many times. The chain links TRBV3-1 to TRBJ2-5, with TRBD1 matching 8 bases. This CDR3 has 16 residues. V gave up 5 bases and J gave up 4 bases; unmatched junction bases: 12. CDR1 is LGHDT and CDR2 is YNNKEL in the germline V gene (reference sequence). CDR3 bases: TGTGCCAGCAGCTGCCGTGAGGACAGGGTAGGAGAGACCCAGTACTTC. This sequence encodes CASSCREDRVGETQYF.

This clonotype has a count of ten or more. The V call is TRBV20-1, the J call TRBJ1-3; D call uncertain. Germline values: CDR1 DFQATT, CDR2 SNEGSKA (reference sequence). The CDR3 has 14 residues. Trimming took off 0 bases at V and 6 bases at J, with 12 bases between the two ends. CDR3 in DNA: TGCAGTGCTAGAGATCCACAGCATCTAAACACCATATATTTT. Its protein product is CSARDPQHLNTIYF.

V gene TRBV5-1 combines with J gene TRBJ2-5; D call uncertain. This CDR3 has 15 residues. The V gene's germline CDR1 is SGHRS and CDR2 YFSETQ. The V and J ends lost 6 bases and 5 bases respectively, with 20 bases between them. Here the CDR3 reads CASKVNMLPSETQYF. CDR3 nucleotide sequence: TGCGCCAGCAAGGTGAATATGCTCCCAAGCGAGACCCAGTACTTC. The entire variable domain, with the rest obtained from reference TRBV5-1 and TRBJ2-5, is as follows: KAGVTQTPRYLIKTRGQQVTLSCSPISGHRSVSWYQQTPGQGLQFLFEYFSETQRNKGNFPGRFSGRQFSNSRSEMNVSTLELGDSALYLCASKVNMLPSETQYFGPGTRLLVL.

V and J are TRBV20-1 and TRBJ1-1, with D unresolved. The CDR3 runs to 10 residues. Trimming cost V 5 bases and J 7 bases, with 8 bases left between them. Per the germline V gene, CDR1 is DFQATT and CDR2 is SNEGSKA (reference sequence). The CDR3 sequence is CSAGISEAFF. The DNA of the CDR3 is TGCAGTGCTGGTATCAGTGAAGCTTTCTTT.

This sequence joins TRBV4-1 and TRBJ1-1; D unclear. This CDR3 has 15 amino acids. CDR1 and CDR2 from the germline V gene are MGHRA and YSYEKL. Between the trimmed V and J ends, which lost 2 bases and 3 bases, there was a span of 13 bases. The CDR3: CASSQLGPLDTEAFF. For the CDR3, the DNA is TGCGCCAGCAGCCAACTAGGGCCGTTGGACACTGAAGCTTTCTTT.

Regarding this clonotype: Given a much more abundant clone one base away, this may be a read error. The rearrangement joins TRBV27 to TRBJ2-7, with D uncertain. Germline V gene data show CDR1 as MNHEY and CDR2 as SMNVEV (reference sequence). There are 13 residues in the CDR3. Written as DNA, the CDR3 is TGTGCCGGCAGTTCCCTCGCGCGCTACGAGCAGTACTTC. Translating gives CAGSSLARYEQYF.

This clonotype was counted a few times. This chain uses TRBV20-1 with TRBJ1-1; no clear D gene. The germline gives CDR1 DFQATT, CDR2 SNEGSKA (reference sequence). The V end lost 0 bases, the J end lost 6 bases, and 17 bases lay between the germline ends. There are 15 residues in the CDR3. The CDR3 DNA is TGCAGTGCTAGAGAGCCCCTTTCACGGAGGGCTGAAGCTTTCTTT. Translating gives CSAREPLSRRAEAFF.

The chain is built from TRBV20-1 and TRBJ1-2; no firm D call. This CDR3 is built from 13 residues. Germline CDR1 and CDR2: DFQATT and SNEGSKA (reference sequence). Trimming shortened V by 5 bases and J by 2 bases, and 12 bases separated the two germline ends. The CDR3: CSARIGSNYGYTF. CDR3 coding DNA: TGCAGTGCTCGGATCGGCTCCAACTATGGCTACACCTTC.

Concerning this clonotype: One end of the junction varies from germline; a read error may be responsible. This chain uses TRBV10-3 with TRBJ2-7; 10 bases line up with TRBD2. The CDR3 has 15 amino acids. Germline V gives CDR1 ENHRY, CDR2 SYGVKD. The CDR3: CASSSLAGESYEQYF. CDR3 coding DNA: TGTGCCAGCAGTTCTCTAGCGGGAGAGTCCTACGAGCAGTACTTC.

This chain connects TRBV5-1 to TRBJ2-7, with 9 bases identical to TRBD2. The CDR3 is 16 amino acids. Germline V gene data show CDR1 as SGHRS and CDR2 as YFSETQ. J was trimmed by 3 bases and V by 0 bases; bases with no gene match: 7. The CDR3 sequence: CASSLGGSGGYYEQYF. CDR3 DNA sequence: TGCGCCAGCAGCTTGGGAGGTAGCGGGGGATACTACGAGCAGTACTTC.

In regard to this clonotype: Sequence at one end of the junction differs from germline and may be a read error. The chain has TRBV7-2 and TRBJ2-1, with a possible D match to TRBD2 (5 bases). Germline V gives CDR1 SGHTA, CDR2 FQGNSA. This CDR3 has 13 residues. The CDR3 sequence: CGSSSDGNNEQFF. The CDR3 DNA reads as TGTGGCAGCAGCTCTGACGGGAACAATGAGCAGTTCTTC.

This clonotype was counted a few times. The CDR3 reads CASSWGEKYEQYF. CDR3 coding DNA: TGCGCCAGCAGCTGGGGGGAAAAATACGAGCAGTACTTC. The chain is built from TRBV5-1 and TRBJ2-5; D might be TRBD2 (6 bases). With the DNA end fitting TRBJ2-7 better, the J assignment may be wrong. The CDR3 length is 13 residues. Germline assignment: CDR1 SGHRS and CDR2 YFSETQ.

In this sample, this clonotype turned up a few times. The CDR3 nucleotides are TGCAGTGCTAGAGAGGACAGATACGGACTAGCGGGAGCAGAAGAGCAGTACTTC. It yields the protein CSAREDRYGLAGAEEQYF. V gene TRBV20-1 combines with J gene TRBJ2-7; TRBD2 agrees at 13 bases. The CDR3 totals 18 residues. CDR1 and CDR2 from the germline V gene are DFQATT and SNEGSKA (reference sequence). The V segment lost 0 bases and the J segment 7 bases; nucleotides outside the gene matches: 15.

The V call is TRBV27, the J call TRBJ1-6; D is perhaps TRBD1 (6 bases). Trimming left V 6 bases short and J 2 bases short, with 14 bases between. In germline, CDR1 is MNHEY, CDR2 SMNVEV (reference sequence). This CDR3 has 16 residues. This chain's CDR3 is CASSPSQGAYNSPLHF. CDR3 coding DNA: TGTGCCAGCAGCCCCTCACAGGGTGCCTATAATTCACCCCTCCACTTT.

This chain joins TRBV27 and TRBJ1-2; D gene uncertain. The V gene lost 2 bases and the J gene lost 5 bases, with 9 bases spanning the gap. The CDR3 spans 13 residues. Germline CDR1 MNHEY, CDR2 SMNVEV (reference sequence). CDR3 region: CASSLGAMYGYTF. The CDR3 DNA sequence: TGTGCCAGCAGTTTAGGCGCAATGTATGGCTACACCTTC.

This clonotype was picked up a small number of times. This sequence joins TRBV27 and TRBJ1-1; no clear D gene. CDR1 and CDR2 from the germline V gene are MNHEY and SMNVEV (reference sequence). The CDR3 runs 14 residues. V shed 7 bases and J shed 3 bases, with 15 bases lying between them. CDR3 in DNA: TGTGCCAGCAAGGTCGATCGATCCCACACTGAAGCTTTCTTT. Encoded protein: CASKVDRSHTEAFF.

The rearrangement joins TRBV29-1 to TRBJ2-5; possibly TRBD2 for D (6 bases). The J call may be incorrect, as the DNA end agrees better with TRBJ2-7. The CDR3 has 15 residues. Germline V gives CDR1 SQVTM, CDR2 ANQGSEA. The CDR3 nucleotides are TGCAGCGTCCGAGGGCACCGGGAGAACTCCTACGAGCAGTACTTC. This translates into CSVRGHRENSYEQYF.

A note on this clonotype: A read error may account for a junction end that differs from germline. The chain couples TRBV20-1 to TRBJ1-5; 8 nucleotides match TRBD1. Germline V gene data show CDR1 as DFQATT and CDR2 as SNEGSKA (reference sequence). The length of the CDR3 is 17 residues. CDR3 amino acids: CSTRGLSPGQVNQPQHF. The CDR3 nucleotides read TGCAGTACTAGAGGGCTGTCCCCGGGACAGGTCAATCAGCCCCAGCATTTT.

Regarding this clonotype: An end of the junction differs from the germline gene, which may be a read error. J is TRBJ2-3 and V is TRBV7-6; 9 nucleotides line up with TRBD1. CDR1 and CDR2 (germline): SGHVS, FNYEAQ. CDR3 length: 16 amino acids. CDR3 DNA: TGTGCCGGCAGCGCCACAGGGGGCGCCTACACAGATACGCAGTATTTT. As protein: CAGSATGGAYTDTQYF. The full variable domain, in which reference TRBV7-6 and TRBJ2-3 provide the parts outside the CDR3, is GAGVSQSPRYKVTKRGQDVALRCDPISGHVSLYWYRQALGQGPEFLTYFNYEAQQDKSGLPNDRFSAERPEGSISTLTIQRTEQRDSAMYRCAGSATGGAYTDTQYFGPGTRLTVL.

As regards this clonotype: This may come from a read error, since a much larger clone is one base off. This rearrangement joins TRBV29-1 to TRBJ2-1; TRBD1 might be the D (6 bases). The CDR3 is 13 residues long. Germline CDR1 is SQVTM and CDR2 is ANQGSEA. The CDR3: CSVRRDTNNERFF. CDR3 coding DNA: TGCAGCGTGCGCCGGGACACCAACAATGAGCGGTTCTTC.

This clonotype has a handful of counts. V is TRBV6-5 and J is TRBJ2-1, with 9 bases identical to TRBD2. Germline V lookup: CDR1 MNHEY, CDR2 SVGAGI. This CDR3 spans 15 amino acids. J lost 6 bases, V lost 2 bases, and 5 bases had no gene match. The CDR3 nucleotides are TGTGCCAGCAGTTACGGGTCTAGCGGGGCCAATGAGCAGTTCTTC. Its protein product is CASSYGSSGANEQFF.

Notes on this clonotype: A much larger clone lies one base from this, so it may be a read error. V and J are TRBV29-1 and TRBJ2-3; TRBD2 might be the D (6 bases). V was pared by 2 bases and J by 3 bases, with 12 bases between. Germline V gene sequence: CDR1 SQVTM, CDR2 ANQGSEA. The CDR3 extends over 14 amino acids. The CDR3: CSVESSANTDTQYF. CDR3 DNA: TGCAGCGTTGAATCTAGCGCCAATACAGATACGCAGTATTTT.

This clonotype was seen a few times. J is TRBJ1-2 and V is TRBV29-1; D remains ambiguous. Trimming took 5 bases from V and 0 from J, leaving 13 bases between them. The germline CDR1 and CDR2 sequences are SQVTM and ANQGSEA. The CDR3 has 14 amino acids. The CDR3 coding sequence is TGCAGCGTTAAGGACGGTGATTCTAACTATGGCTACACCTTC. Protein sequence: CSVKDGDSNYGYTF.

The chain is built from TRBV13 and TRBJ2-5; the D is unclear. The CDR3 totals 13 residues. Per the germline V gene, CDR1 is PRHDT and CDR2 is FYEKMQ (reference sequence). V lost 3 bases, J lost 3 bases, and 8 bases lay in between. The CDR3 loop is CASSFRPKETQYF. The CDR3 nucleotides read TGTGCCAGCAGCTTCCGGCCAAAAGAGACCCAGTACTTC. Full variable domain (rest looked up from reference TRBV13 and TRBJ2-5): AAGVIQSPRHLIKEKRETATLKCYPIPRHDTVYWYQQGPGQDPQFLISFYEKMQSDKGSIPDRFSAQQFSDYHSELNMSSLELGDSALYFCASSFRPKETQYFGPGTRLLVL.